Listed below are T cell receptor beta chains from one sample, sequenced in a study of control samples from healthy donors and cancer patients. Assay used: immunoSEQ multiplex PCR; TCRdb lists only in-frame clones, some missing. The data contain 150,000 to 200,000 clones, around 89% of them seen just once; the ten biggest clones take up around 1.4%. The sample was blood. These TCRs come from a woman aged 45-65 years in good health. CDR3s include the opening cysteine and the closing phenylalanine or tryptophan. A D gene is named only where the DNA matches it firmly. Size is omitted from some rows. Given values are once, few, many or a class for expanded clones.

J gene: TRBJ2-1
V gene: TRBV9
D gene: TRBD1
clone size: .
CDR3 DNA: TGTGCCAGCAGCTCGGACAGGGTGGGCAATGAGCAGTTCTTC
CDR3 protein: CASSSDRVGNEQFF

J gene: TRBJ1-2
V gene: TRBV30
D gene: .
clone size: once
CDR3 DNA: TGTGCCTGGAGTTCTGAAGGCCGTTCCTCTGGCTACACCTTC
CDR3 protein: CAWSSEGRSSGYTF

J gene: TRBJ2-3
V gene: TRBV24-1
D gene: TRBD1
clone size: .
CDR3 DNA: TGTGCCACCAGTGACCCAGGACAGGGCGCAGATACGCAGTATTTT
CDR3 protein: CATSDPGQGADTQYF

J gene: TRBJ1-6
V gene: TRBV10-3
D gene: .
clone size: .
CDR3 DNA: TGTGCCATCAGTGAAGCCAGGGGAAATTCACCCCTCCACTTT
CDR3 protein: CAISEARGNSPLHF

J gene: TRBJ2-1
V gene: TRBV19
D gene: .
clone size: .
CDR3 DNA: TGTGCCAGTAGTATAGGGGGGGTCCCCTCCTACAATGAGCAGTTCTTC
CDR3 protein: CASSIGGVPSYNEQFF

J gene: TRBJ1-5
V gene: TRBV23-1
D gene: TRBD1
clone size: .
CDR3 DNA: TGCGCCAGCAGTCCTAATCCGGGGACAGGCCAGCCCCAGCATTTT
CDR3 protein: CASSPNPGTGQPQHF

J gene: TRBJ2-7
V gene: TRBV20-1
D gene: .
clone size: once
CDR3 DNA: TGCAGTGTGTCACCCTCCTACGAGCAGTACTTC
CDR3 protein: CSVSPSYEQYF

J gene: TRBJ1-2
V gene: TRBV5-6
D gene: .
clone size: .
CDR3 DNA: TGTGCCAGCAGCTCCTTCAGGGAACCTGGCTACACCTTC
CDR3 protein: CASSSFREPGYTF

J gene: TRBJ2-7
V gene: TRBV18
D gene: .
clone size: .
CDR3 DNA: TGTGCCAGCTCACCGCTTTCAGGGGCCTCCTACGAGCAGTACTTC
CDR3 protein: CASSPLSGASYEQYF

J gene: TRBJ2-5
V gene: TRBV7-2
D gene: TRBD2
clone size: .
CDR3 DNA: TGTGCCTTCTTAGGAGCGGGGGGAGAGACCCAGTACTTC
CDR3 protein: CAFLGAGGETQYF

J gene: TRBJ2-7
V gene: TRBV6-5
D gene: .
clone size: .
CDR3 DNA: TGTGCCAGCAGGCTACAGTCCTACGAGCAGTACTTC
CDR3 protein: CASRLQSYEQYF

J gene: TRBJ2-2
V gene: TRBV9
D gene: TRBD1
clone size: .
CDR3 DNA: TGTGCCAGCAGCGCACCGGGACAGGTCACCGGGGAGCTGTTTTTT
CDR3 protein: CASSAPGQVTGELFF

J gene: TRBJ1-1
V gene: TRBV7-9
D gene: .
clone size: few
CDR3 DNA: TGTGCCAGCAGTCGTTCCAACACTGAAGCTTTCTTT
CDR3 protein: CASSRSNTEAFF

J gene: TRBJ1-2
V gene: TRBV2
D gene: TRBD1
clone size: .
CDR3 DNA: TGTGCCAGCGGAAGTTTAGGGACAGGGGGCAGGTCGACGGGCTACACCTTC
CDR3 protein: CASGSLGTGGRSTGYTF

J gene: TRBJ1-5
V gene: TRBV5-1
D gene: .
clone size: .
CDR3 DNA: TGCGCCAGCAGCAAAGATCAGTACAGAAGACTGTATAGCAATCAGCCCCAGCATTTT
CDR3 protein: CASSKDQYRRLYSNQPQHF

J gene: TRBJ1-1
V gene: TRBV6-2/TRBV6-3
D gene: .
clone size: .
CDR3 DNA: TGTGCCAGCAGTTTTACCGTGAACACTGAAGCTTTCTTT
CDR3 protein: CASSFTVNTEAFF

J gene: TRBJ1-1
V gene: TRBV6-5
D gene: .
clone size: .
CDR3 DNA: TGTGCCAGCAGTTACAGGATCGGCCGAGGGACTGAAGCTTTCTTT
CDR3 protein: CASSYRIGRGTEAFF

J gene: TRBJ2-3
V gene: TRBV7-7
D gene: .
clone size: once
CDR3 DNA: TGTGCCAGCAGCTTATTGGTGGCAGAACCTGGCACAGATACGCAGTATTTT
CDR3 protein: CASSLLVAEPGTDTQYF

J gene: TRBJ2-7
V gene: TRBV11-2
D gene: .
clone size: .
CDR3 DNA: TGTGCCAGCAGCCGATCTAGCCCTGTGGGTGAGCAGTACTTC
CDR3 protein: CASSRSSPVGEQYF

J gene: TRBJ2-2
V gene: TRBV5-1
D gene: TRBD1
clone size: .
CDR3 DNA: TGCGCCAGCAGCTTAGAGACAGGGTTTTCGAACACCGGGGAGCTGTTTTTT
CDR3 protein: CASSLETGFSNTGELFF

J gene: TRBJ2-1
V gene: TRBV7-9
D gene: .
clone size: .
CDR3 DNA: TGTGCCAGCAGCTTAACTGGACACCTCTACAATGAGCAGTTCTTC
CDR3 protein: CASSLTGHLYNEQFF

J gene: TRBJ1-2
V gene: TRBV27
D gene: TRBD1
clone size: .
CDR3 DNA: TGTGCCAGCAGTTTATACCCCCTACCAGGGGGACGGACCTCCTATGGCTACACCTTC
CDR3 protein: CASSLYPLPGGRTSYGYTF

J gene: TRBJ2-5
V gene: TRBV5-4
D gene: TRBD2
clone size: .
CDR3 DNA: TGTGCCAGCAGCTTAGTACTAGCGGGGGACCGGGAGACCCAGTACTTC
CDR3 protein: CASSLVLAGDRETQYF

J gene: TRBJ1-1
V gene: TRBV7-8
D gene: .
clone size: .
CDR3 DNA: TGTGCCAGCAGCTTACGGCCTCTCCAGAACACTGAAGCTTTCTTT
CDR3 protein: CASSLRPLQNTEAFF

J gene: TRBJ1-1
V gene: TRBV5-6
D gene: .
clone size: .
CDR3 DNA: TGTGCCAGCAGCGAAGGGACGATCACTGAAGCTTTCTTT
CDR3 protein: CASSEGTITEAFF

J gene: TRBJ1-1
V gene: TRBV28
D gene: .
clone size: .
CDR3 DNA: TGTGCCAGCAGTTTAATAACTCTGAACACTGAAGCTTTCTTT
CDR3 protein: CASSLITLNTEAFF

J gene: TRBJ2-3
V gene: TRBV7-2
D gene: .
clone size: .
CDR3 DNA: TGTGCCAGCAGCTTAGGGTCGGGGGACACAGATACGCAGTATTTT
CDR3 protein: CASSLGSGDTDTQYF

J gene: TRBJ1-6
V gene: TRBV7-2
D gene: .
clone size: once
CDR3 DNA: TGTGCCAGCAGCTTCGCAGGGATTGGTTCCTATAATTCACCCCTCCACTTT
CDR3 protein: CASSFAGIGSYNSPLHF

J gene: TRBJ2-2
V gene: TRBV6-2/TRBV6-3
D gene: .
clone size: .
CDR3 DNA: TGTGCCAGCCGCCCCTGGGGTGAAGGCACCGGGGAGCTGTTTTTT
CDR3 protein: CASRPWGEGTGELFF

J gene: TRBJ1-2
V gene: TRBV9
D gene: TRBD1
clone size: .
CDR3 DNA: TGTGCCAGCGCCGGGACAGGGGTTTTTTTGGACTATGGCTACACCTTC
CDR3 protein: CASAGTGVFLDYGYTF

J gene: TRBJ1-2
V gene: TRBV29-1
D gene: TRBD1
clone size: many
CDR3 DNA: TGCAGCGTTGAAGGAGGGACAGGGATATATGGCTACACCTTC
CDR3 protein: CSVEGGTGIYGYTF

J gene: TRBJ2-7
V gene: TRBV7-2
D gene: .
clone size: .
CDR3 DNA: TGTGCCAGCAGCCCGCAGGAGGGATACGAGCAGTACTTC
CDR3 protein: CASSPQEGYEQYF

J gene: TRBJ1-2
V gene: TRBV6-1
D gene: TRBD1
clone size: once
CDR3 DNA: TGTGCCAGCAGTGAAGCGGGGACAGGCCGGACCTATGGCTACACCTTC
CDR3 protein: CASSEAGTGRTYGYTF

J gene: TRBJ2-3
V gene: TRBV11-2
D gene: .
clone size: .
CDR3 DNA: TGTGCCAGCAGCTTAGGCGGCGGTGCCATTCGCACAGATACGCAGTATTTT
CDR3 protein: CASSLGGGAIRTDTQYF

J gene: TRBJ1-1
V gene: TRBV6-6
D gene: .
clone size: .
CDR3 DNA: TGTGCCAGCAGTTACTACCCATCCAGCCTGAACACTGAAGCTTTCTTT
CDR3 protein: CASSYYPSSLNTEAFF

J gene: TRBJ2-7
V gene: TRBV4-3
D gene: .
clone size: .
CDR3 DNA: TGCGCCAGCAGCCAAGGGAGCCCCTCTGAGCAGTACTTC
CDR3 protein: CASSQGSPSEQYF

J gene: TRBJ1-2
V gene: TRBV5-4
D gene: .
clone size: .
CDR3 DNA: TGTGCCAGCAGCAGGTTTGTCGGAGACTATGGCTACACCTTC
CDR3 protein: CASSRFVGDYGYTF

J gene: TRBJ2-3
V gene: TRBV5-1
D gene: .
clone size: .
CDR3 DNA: TGCGCCAGCAGCTTGGCGTCCACAGCCGAGACTTATACGCAGTATTTT
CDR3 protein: CASSLASTAETYTQYF

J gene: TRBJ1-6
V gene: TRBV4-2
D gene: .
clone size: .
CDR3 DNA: TGTGCCAGCAGCCAAGAAAGGGGAGGGAATTCACCCCTCCACTTT
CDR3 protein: CASSQERGGNSPLHF

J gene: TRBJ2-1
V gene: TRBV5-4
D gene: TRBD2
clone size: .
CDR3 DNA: TGTGCCAGCAGCTTGGGTAGCGGGGGAAACCTTCGGGAGCAGTTCTTC
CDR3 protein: CASSLGSGGNLREQFF

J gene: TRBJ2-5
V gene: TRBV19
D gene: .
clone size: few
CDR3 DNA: TGTGCCAGTAGTATAGTCGGGGCGCCTGAGGGCCAGTACTTC
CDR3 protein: CASSIVGAPEGQYF

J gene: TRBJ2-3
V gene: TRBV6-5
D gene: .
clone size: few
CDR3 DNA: TGTGCCAGCAGTAGAGACCGGGCCACAGATACGCAGTATTTT
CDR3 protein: CASSRDRATDTQYF

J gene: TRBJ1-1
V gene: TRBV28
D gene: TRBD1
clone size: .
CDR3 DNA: TGTGCCAGCAGGTCAGGGGGCCTTTACACTGAAGCTTTCTTT
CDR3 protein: CASRSGGLYTEAFF

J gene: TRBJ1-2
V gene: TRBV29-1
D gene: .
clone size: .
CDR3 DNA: TGCAGCGTTGCGACAGAAGGGAAATATGGCTACACCTTC
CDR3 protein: CSVATEGKYGYTF

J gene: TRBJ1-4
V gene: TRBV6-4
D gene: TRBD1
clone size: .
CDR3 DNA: TGTGCCAGCATTCCCACACAGGGGCCCATCGGTGAAAAACTGTTTTTT
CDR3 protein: CASIPTQGPIGEKLFF

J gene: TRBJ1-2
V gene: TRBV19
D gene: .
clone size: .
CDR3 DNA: TGTGCCAGTAGTACAAATGGACGGTGGGGCGGCTACACCTTC
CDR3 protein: CASSTNGRWGGYTF

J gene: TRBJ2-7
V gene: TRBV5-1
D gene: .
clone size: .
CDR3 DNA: TGCGCCAGCAGCTTGGACAGTTACACCTACGAGCAGTACTTC
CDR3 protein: CASSLDSYTYEQYF

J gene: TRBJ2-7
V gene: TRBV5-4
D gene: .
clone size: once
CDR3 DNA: TGTGCCAGCAGCTGGACCGGGACGGGGACCTACGAGCAGTACTTC
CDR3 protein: CASSWTGTGTYEQYF

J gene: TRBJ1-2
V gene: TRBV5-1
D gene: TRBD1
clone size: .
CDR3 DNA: TGCGCCAGCAGCCGGGACAGCAATGACTATGGCTACACCTTC
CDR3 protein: CASSRDSNDYGYTF

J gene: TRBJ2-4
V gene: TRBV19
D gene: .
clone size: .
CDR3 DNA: TGTGCCAGTAGTATGGGTCAGGGACCCAACATTCAGTACTTC
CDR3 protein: CASSMGQGPNIQYF